A single T cell receptor (beta chain) is shown here with its context. Its target is not known. The data derive from a study of beta chain features in type 1 diabetes. Study observations and caveats: Shortening of TCRB CDR3s, moderate but significant, appeared in all four CD4+ subsets of Type 1 diabetes patients. Possibly, sequencing cDNA over-represented cells that had high TCR expression levels. The naive, central memory and Treg TCRB repertoires of patients appeared to be more similar to one another than those of healthy donors.

Sequenced material consisted of expressed TCRB transcripts (all of the isolated RNA was reverse transcribed). Libraries were prepared by immunoSEQ multiplex PCR; TCRdb keeps only in-frame clonotypes and omits some of them. The repertoire holds roughly 170,000 clones, with about 13% as singletons. The germline V gene encodes CDR1 SEHNR and CDR2 FQNEAQ (reference sequence). Trimming shortened V by 5 bases and J by 5 bases, and 22 bases separated the two germline ends. This CDR3 has 16 residues. CD4+ naive, central memory, regulatory and stem cell-like memory cells were sorted via CD45RO/CCR7/CD25/CD127/CD95/CD27.

The receptor's source is a woman aged 18-35 years in good health. The material sequenced was central memory CD4+ T cells from blood. The chain has TRBV7-9 and TRBJ2-7; D possibly corresponds to TRBD1 (6 bases). The CDR3 DNA reads TGTGCCAGCAGCGCATCACAGGGAAGGGGTGGCGACGAGCAGTACTTC. It codes for CASSASQGRGGDEQYF.